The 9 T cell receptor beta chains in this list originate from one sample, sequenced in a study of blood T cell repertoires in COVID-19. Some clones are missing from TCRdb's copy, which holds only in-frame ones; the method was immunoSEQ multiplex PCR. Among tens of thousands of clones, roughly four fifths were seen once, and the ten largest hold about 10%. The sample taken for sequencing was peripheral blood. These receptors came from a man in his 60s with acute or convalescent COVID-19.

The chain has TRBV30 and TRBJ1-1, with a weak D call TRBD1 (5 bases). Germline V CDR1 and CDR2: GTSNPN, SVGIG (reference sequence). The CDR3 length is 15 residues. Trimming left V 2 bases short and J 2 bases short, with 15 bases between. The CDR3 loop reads CAWSPWGGSNTEAFF. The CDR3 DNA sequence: TGTGCCTGGAGTCCTTGGGGGGGGTCCAACACTGAAGCTTTCTTT.

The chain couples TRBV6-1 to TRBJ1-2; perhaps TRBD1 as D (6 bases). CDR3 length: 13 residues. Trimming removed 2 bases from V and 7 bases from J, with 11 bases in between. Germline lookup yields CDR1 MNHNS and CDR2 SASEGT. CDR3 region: CASSESAGAGYTF. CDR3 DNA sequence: TGTGCCAGCAGTGAATCGGCAGGGGCTGGCTACACCTTC.

CDR3 region: CASSTPLKGNFEQYF. In nucleotides, the CDR3 is TGTGCCAGCAGCACCCCCCTAAAGGGGAATTTCGAGCAGTACTTC. V gene TRBV5-5 combines with J gene TRBJ2-7; D might be TRBD1 (5 bases). The CDR3 runs 15 residues. V gave up 4 bases and J gave up 6 bases, with 20 bases separating them. Germline-derived CDR1 and CDR2 are SGHKS and YYEKEE (reference sequence).

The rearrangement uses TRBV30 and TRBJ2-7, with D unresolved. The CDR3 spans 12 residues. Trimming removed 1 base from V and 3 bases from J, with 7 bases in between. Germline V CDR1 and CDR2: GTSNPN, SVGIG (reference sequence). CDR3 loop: CAWSGRSYEQYF. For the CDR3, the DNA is TGTGCCTGGAGTGGACGGAGCTACGAGCAGTACTTC.

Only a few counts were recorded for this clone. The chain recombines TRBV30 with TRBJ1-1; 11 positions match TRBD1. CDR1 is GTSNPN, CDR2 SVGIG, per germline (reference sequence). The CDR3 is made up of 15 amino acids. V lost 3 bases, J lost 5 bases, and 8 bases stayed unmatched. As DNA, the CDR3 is TGTGCCTGGAGCATGACCGGACAGGGGGCAACTGAAGCTTTCTTT. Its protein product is CAWSMTGQGATEAFF.

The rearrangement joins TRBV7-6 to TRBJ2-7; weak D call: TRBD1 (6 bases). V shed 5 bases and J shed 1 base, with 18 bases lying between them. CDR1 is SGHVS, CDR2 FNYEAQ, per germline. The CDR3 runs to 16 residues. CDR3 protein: CASSPQVGGLSYEQYF. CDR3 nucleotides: TGTGCCAGCAGCCCCCAGGTAGGGGGATTGTCCTACGAGCAGTACTTC.

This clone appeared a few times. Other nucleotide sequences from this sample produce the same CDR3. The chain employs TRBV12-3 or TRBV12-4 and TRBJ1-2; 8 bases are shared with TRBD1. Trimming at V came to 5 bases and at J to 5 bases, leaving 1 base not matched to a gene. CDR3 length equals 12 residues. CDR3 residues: CASSGQGYGYTF. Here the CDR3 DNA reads TGTGCCAGCAGTGGACAGGGATATGGCTACACCTTC.

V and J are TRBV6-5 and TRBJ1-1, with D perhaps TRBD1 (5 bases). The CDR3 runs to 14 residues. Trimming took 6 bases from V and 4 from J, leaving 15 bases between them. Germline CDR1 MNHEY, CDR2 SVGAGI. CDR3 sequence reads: CASRVQGMGTEAFF. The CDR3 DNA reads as TGTGCCAGCAGGGTTCAGGGCATGGGCACTGAAGCTTTCTTT.

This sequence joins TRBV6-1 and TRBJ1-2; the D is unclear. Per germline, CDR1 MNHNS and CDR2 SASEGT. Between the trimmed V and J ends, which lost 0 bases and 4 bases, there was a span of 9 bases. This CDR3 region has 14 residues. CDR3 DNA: TGTGCCAGCAGTGAAGCGCTCAGTTTCTATGGCTACACCTTC. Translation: CASSEALSFYGYTF.